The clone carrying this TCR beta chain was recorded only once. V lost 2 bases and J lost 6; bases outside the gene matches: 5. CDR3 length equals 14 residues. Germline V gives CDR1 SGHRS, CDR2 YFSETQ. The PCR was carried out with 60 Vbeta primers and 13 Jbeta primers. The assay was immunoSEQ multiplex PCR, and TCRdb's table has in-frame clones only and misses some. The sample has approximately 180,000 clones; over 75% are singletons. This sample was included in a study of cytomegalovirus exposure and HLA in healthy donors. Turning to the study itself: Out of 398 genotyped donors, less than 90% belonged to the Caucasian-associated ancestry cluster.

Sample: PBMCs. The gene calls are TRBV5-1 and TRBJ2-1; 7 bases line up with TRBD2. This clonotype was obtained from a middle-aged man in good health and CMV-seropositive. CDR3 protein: CASSLQRGSNEQFF. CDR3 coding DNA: TGCGCCAGCAGCTTACAGCGGGGAAGCAATGAGCAGTTCTTC.